This TCR beta chain was recovered during a study of T cell responses to AZD1222 COVID-19 vaccine. Concerning this clone itself: Its matching antigen is unknown.

Repertoires were generated with immunoSEQ multiplex PCR, while TCRdb's copy carries only in-frame clones and drops some. The sample has 95,000 to 130,000 clones; roughly nine tenths are singletons. Unmatched junction bases numbered 8, after V lost 4 bases and J lost 7 bases. The CDR3 contains 15 residues. Germline lookup yields CDR1 LGHDT and CDR2 YNNKEL (reference sequence). Notes on the study in general: Baseline testing showed seropositivity in only five to seven AZD1222 recipients. Spike-specific TCR breadth rose after two AZD1222 doses, and depth rose as well.

The V gene is TRBV3-1 (or the pseudogene TRBV3-2), the J gene TRBJ1-4; 8 bases fit TRBD1. This clonotype was obtained from an adult in good health. Sample: peripheral blood, taken on day 0 of AZD1222 vaccination. The CDR3 region has the DNA TGTGCCAGCAGCCTCAGGGGGCAGGTTATTGAAAAACTGTTTTTT. It translates to CASSLRGQVIEKLFF.